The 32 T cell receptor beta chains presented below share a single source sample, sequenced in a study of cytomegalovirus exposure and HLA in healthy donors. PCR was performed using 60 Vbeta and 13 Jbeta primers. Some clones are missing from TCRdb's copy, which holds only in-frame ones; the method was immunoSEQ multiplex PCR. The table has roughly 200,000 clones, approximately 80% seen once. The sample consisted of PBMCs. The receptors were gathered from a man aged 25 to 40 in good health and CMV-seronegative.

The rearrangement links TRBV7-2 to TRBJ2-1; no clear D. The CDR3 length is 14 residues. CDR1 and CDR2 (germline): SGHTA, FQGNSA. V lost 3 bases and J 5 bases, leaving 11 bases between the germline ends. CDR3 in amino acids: CASSFNRLNNEQFF. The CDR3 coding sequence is TGTGCCAGCAGCTTTAACAGATTAAACAATGAGCAGTTCTTC.

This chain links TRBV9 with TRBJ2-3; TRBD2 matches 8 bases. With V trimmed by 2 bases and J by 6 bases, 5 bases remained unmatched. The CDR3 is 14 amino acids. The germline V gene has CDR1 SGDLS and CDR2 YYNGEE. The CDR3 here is CASSVSGGLDTQYF. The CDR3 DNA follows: TGTGCCAGCAGCGTTTCGGGGGGGCTGGATACGCAGTATTTT. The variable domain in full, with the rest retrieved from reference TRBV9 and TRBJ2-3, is DSGVTQTPKHLITATGQRVTLRCSPRSGDLSVYWYQQSLDQGLQFLIQYYNGEERAKGNILERFSAQQFPDLHSELNLSSLELGDSALYFCASSVSGGLDTQYFGPGTRLTVL.

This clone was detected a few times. The CDR3 reads CASSPGTGLMGDTGELFF. CDR3 DNA: TGTGCCAGCAGCCCCGGGACAGGCCTCATGGGGGACACCGGGGAGCTGTTTTTT. The rearrangement uses TRBV11-3 and TRBJ2-2; TRBD1 aligns across 8 bases. This CDR3 contains 18 residues. V was clipped by 5 bases and J by 3 bases; unmatched bases: 14. Per germline, CDR1 SGHNT and CDR2 YENEEA.

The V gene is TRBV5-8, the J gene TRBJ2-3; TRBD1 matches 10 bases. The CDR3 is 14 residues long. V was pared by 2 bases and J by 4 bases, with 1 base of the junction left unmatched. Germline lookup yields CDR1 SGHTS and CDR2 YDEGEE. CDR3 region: CASSLGQGADTQYF. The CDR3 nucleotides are TGTGCCAGCAGCTTAGGACAGGGGGCAGATACGCAGTATTTT.

The CDR3 DNA sequence: TGTGCCAGCATCCCTGTCGGGGCGGGAACAGATACGCAGTATTTT. Translation gives CASIPVGAGTDTQYF. This chain uses TRBV7-9 with TRBJ2-3; maybe TRBD2 (6 bases). V lost 7 bases and J 3 bases, leaving 17 bases between the germline ends. The germline V gene has CDR1 SEHNR and CDR2 FQNEAQ (reference sequence). This CDR3 comprises 15 residues. Full variable domain (missing parts from reference TRBV7-9 and TRBJ2-3): DTGVSQNPRHKITKRGQNVTFRCDPISEHNRLYWYRQTLGQGPEFLTYFQNEAQLEKSRLLSDRFSAERPKGSFSTLEIQRTEQGDSAMYLCASIPVGAGTDTQYFGPGTRLTVL.

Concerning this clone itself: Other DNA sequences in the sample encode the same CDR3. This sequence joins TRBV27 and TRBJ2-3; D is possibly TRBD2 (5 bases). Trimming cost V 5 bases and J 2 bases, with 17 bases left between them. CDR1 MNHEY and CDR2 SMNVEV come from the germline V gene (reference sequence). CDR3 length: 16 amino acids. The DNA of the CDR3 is TGTGCCAGCAGTGCCCGGACGGGGAGAGTCACAGATACGCAGTATTTT. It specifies CASSARTGRVTDTQYF.

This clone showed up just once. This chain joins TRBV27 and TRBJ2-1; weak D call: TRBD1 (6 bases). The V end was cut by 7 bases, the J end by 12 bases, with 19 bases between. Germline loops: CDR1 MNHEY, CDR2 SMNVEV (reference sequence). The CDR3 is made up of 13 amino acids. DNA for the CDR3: TGTGCCAGCAAGTGGGCAGGGGTCGAGGTGCAGTTCTTC. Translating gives CASKWAGVEVQFF.

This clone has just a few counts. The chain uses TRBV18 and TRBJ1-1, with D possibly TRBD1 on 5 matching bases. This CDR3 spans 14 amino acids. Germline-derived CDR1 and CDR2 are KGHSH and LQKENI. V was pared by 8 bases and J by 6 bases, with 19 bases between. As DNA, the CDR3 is TGTGCCAGCCAGGGTTTAAATCAGGGATCTGAAGCTTTCTTT. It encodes CASQGLNQGSEAFF.

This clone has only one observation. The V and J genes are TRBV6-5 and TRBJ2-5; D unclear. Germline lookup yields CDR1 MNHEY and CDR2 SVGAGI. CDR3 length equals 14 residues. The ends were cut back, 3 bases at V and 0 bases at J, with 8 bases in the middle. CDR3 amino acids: CASSYSVNQETQYF. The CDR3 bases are TGTGCCAGCAGTTATTCCGTAAACCAAGAGACCCAGTACTTC.

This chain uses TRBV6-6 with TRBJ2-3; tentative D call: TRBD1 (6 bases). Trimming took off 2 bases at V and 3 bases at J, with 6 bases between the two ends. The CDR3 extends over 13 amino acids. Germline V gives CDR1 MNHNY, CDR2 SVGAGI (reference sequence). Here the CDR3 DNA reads TGTGCCAGCAGTTACAGGGGGACAGATACGCAGTATTTT. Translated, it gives CASSYRGTDTQYF.

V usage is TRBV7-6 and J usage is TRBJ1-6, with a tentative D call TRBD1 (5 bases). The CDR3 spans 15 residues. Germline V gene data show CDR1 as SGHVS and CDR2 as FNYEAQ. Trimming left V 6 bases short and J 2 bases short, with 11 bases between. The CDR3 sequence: CASRSGGTYNSPLHF. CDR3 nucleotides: TGTGCCAGCAGGTCGGGGGGAACCTATAATTCACCCCTCCACTTT.

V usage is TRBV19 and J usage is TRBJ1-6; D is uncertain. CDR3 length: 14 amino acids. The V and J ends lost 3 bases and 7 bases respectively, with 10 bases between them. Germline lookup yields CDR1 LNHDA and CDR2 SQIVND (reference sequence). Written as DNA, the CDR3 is TGTGCCAGTAGTATGCCCGGGTGGAATTCACCCCTCCACTTT. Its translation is CASSMPGWNSPLHF. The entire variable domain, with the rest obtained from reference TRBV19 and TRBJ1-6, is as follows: DGGITQSPKYLFRKEGQNVTLSCEQNLNHDAMYWYRQDPGQGLRLIYYSQIVNDFQKGDIAEGYSVSREKKESFPLTVTSAQKNPTAFYLCASSMPGWNSPLHFGNGTRLTVT.

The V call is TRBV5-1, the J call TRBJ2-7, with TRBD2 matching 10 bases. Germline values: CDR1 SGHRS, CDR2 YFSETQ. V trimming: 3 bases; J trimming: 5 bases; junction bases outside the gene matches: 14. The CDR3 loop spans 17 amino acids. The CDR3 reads CASSWGLLGLAGDEQYF. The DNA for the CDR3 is TGCGCCAGCAGCTGGGGGCTACTGGGGCTAGCGGGGGACGAGCAGTACTTC.

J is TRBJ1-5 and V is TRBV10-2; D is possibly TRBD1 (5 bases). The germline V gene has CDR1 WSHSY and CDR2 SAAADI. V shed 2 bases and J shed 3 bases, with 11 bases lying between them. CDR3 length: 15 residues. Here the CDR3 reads CASSEPETANQPQHF. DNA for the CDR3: TGCGCCAGCAGTGAGCCCGAGACAGCCAATCAGCCCCAGCATTTT.

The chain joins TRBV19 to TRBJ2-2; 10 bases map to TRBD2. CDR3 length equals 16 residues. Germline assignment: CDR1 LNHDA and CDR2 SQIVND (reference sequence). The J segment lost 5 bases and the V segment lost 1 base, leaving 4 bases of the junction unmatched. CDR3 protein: CASSIGELAGTGELFF. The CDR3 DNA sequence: TGTGCCAGTAGTATAGGGGAACTAGCGGGGACCGGGGAGCTGTTTTTT.

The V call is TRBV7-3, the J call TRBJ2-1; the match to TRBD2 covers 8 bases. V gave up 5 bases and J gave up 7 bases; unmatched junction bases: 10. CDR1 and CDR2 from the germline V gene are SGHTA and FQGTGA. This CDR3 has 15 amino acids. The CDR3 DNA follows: TGTGCCAGCAGCCCCTCGGGCGGGGGGAAGAATGAGCAGTTCTTC. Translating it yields CASSPSGGGKNEQFF.

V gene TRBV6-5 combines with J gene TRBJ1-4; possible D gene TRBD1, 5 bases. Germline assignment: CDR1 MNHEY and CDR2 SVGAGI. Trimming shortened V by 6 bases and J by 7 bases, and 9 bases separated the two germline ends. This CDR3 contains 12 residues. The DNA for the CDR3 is TGTGCCAGCAGAACAGGAGCTGAAAAACTGTTTTTT. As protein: CASRTGAEKLFF.

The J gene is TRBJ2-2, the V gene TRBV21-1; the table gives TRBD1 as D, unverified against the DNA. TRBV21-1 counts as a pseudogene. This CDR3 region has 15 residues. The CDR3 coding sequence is TGTGCCAGCAGCAATGGGACAGGGGAAGCCGGGGAGCTGTTTTTT. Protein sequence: CASSNGTGEAGELFF.

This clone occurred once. The CDR3 region has the DNA TGTGCCAGCAGTGGATCGGGACAGAATTACGAGCAGTACTTC. Its protein product is CASSGSGQNYEQYF. The chain carries TRBV28 and TRBJ2-7; 7 bases are shared with TRBD1. The trim removed 5 bases at V and 4 bases at J, leaving 8 bases unmatched. The CDR3 extends over 14 amino acids. CDR1 is MDHEN, CDR2 SYDVKM, per germline.

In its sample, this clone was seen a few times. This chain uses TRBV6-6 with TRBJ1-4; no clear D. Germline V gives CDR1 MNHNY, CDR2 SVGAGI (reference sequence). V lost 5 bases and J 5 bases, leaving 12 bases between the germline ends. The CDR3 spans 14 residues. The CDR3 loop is CASSAPGRNEKLFF. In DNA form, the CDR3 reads TGTGCCAGCAGTGCCCCAGGAAGGAATGAAAAACTGTTTTTT.

This CDR3 is CASSEEGYTF. CDR3 nucleotide sequence: TGTGCCAGCAGTGAGGAGGGCTACACCTTC. This chain connects TRBV2 to TRBJ1-2; D call uncertain. From germline, CDR1 is SNHLY and CDR2 FYNNEI. Trimming shortened V by 3 bases and J by 8 bases, and 4 bases separated the two germline ends. The CDR3 spans 10 residues.

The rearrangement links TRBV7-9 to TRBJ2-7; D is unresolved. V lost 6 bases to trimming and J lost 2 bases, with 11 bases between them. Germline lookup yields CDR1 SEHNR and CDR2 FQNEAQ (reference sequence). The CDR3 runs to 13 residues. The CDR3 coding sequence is TGTGCCAGCAGTGGCGGTCTGACCTACGAGCAGTACTTC. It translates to CASSGGLTYEQYF.

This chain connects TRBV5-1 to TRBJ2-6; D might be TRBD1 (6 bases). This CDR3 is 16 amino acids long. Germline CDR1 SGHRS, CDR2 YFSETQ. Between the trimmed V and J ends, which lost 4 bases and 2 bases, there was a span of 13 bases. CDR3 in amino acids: CASSPGPGAGANVLTF. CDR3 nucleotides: TGCGCCAGCAGCCCGGGCCCAGGGGCTGGGGCCAACGTCCTGACTTTC.

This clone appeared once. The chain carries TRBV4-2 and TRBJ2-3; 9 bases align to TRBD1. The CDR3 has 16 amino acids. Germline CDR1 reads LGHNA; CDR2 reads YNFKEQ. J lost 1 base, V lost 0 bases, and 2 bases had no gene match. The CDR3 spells CASSQERTGGTDTQYF. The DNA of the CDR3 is TGTGCCAGCAGCCAAGAACGGACAGGGGGCACAGATACGCAGTATTTT.

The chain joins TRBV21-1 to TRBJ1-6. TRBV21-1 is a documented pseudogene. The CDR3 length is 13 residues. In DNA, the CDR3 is TGTGCCAGCAGCAAACGGAGCGAGAGACCCCTCCACTTT. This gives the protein CASSKRSERPLHF.

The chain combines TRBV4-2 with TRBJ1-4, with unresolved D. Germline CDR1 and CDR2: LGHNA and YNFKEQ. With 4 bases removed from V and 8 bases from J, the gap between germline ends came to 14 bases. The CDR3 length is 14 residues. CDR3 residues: CASSRRGFGEKLFF. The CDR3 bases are TGTGCCAGCAGCCGGCGCGGGTTTGGGGAAAAACTGTTTTTT.

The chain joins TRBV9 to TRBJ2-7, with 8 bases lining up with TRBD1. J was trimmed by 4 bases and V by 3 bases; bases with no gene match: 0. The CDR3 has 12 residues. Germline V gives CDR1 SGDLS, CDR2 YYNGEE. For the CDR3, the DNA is TGTGCCAGCAGCGGACAGGGGTACGAGCAGTACTTC. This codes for CASSGQGYEQYF.

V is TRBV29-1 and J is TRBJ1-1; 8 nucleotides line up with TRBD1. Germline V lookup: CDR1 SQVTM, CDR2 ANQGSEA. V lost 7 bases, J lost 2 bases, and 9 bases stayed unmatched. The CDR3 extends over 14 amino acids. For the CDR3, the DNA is TGCAGCGCCCAGGGGGCTTTGGGAAACACTGAAGCTTTCTTT. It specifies CSAQGALGNTEAFF. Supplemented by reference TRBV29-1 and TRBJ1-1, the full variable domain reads SAVISQKPSRDICQRGTSLTIQCQVDSQVTMMFWYRQQPGQSLTLIATANQGSEATYESGFVIDKFPISRPNLTFSTLTVSNMSPEDSSIYLCSAQGALGNTEAFFGQGTRLTVV.

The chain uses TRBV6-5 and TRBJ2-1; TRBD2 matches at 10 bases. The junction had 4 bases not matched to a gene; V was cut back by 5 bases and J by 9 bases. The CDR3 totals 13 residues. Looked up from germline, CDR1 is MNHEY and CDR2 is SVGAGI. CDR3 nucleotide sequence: TGTGCCAGCAGTCGAAGCGGGGGGGGTGAGCAGTTCTTC. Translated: CASSRSGGGEQFF.

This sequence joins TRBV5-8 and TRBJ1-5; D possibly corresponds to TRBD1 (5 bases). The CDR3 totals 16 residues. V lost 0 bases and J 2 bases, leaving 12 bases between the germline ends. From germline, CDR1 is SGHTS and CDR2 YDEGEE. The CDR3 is CASSLALGPGNQPQHF. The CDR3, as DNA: TGTGCCAGCAGCTTGGCTTTGGGGCCCGGCAATCAGCCCCAGCATTTT.

CDR3: CASSYSDSKQETQYF. The DNA of the CDR3 is TGTGCCAGCAGTTACTCAGACAGTAAGCAAGAGACCCAGTACTTC. The chain has TRBV6-5 and TRBJ2-5, with D maybe TRBD1 (5 bases). The CDR3 runs 15 residues. Germline V gives CDR1 MNHEY, CDR2 SVGAGI. The ends were cut back, 0 bases at V and 2 bases at J, with 10 bases in the middle.

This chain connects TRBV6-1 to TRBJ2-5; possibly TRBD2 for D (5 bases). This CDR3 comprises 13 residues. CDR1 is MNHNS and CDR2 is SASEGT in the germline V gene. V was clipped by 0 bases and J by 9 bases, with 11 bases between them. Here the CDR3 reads CASSEAPVGAQYF. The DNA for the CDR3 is TGTGCCAGCAGTGAAGCCCCCGTGGGAGCCCAGTACTTC.